The 2 T cell receptor beta chains reported below all come from one sample, sequenced in a study of blood T cell repertoires in COVID-19. Here immunoSEQ multiplex PCR was the method, and the copy in TCRdb shows in-frame clones only, minus some. Of 95,000 to 150,000 clones listed, 80% to 85% are singletons. The sequenced material came from peripheral blood. These TCRs come from a woman aged 45-60 years with acute or convalescent COVID-19.

This rearrangement joins TRBV6-5 to TRBJ1-4; 9 positions agree with TRBD1. Germline CDR1 MNHEY, CDR2 SVGAGI. Trimming removed 3 bases from V and 12 bases from J; junction bases left unmatched: 5. The CDR3 sequence is 13 residues long. The DNA of the CDR3 is TGTGCCAGCAGTTATGGGGGACAGGGTGAACTGTTTTTT. This encodes CASSYGGQGELFF.

The chain links TRBV10-3 to TRBJ1-2; 7 nucleotides line up with TRBD1. This CDR3 comprises 13 residues. The germline CDR1 and CDR2 sequences are ENHRY and SYGVKD. The junction had 4 bases not matched to a gene; V was cut back by 4 bases and J by 5 bases. CDR3 protein: CAISGTGTYGYTF. CDR3 nucleotide sequence: TGTGCCATCAGTGGGACAGGAACATATGGCTACACCTTC.